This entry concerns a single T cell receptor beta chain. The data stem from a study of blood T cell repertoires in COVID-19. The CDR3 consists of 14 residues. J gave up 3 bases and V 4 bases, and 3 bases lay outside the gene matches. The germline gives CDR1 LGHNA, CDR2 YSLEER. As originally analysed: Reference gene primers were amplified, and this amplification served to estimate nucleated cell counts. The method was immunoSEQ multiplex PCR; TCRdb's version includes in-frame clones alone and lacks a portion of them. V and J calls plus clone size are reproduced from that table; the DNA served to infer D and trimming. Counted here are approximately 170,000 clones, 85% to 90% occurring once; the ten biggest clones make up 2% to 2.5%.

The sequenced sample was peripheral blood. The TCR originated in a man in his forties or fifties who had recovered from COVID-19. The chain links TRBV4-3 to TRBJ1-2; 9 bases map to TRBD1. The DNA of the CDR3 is TGCGCCAGCAGCCTGGGACAGGGCGACTATGGCTACACCTTC. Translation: CASSLGQGDYGYTF.